This is a list of T cell receptor beta chains from one sample in a study of control samples from healthy donors and cancer patients. The assay was immunoSEQ multiplex PCR, and TCRdb's table has in-frame clones only and misses some. Seen here are 25,000 or so clones, approximately 85% observed once, and the top ten hold less than 8%. The sequenced sample consisted of PBMCs. Every receptor here comes from a woman aged 55-70 years with head and neck cancer. Both conserved end residues are part of each CDR3. The order of the fields is D gene, clone size, V gene, J gene, CDR3 protein, CDR3 DNA. The D gene is left open where the match is weak. The size field is filled for only some rows; it gives once, few, many or a size class.

.,few,TRBV4-1,TRBJ2-1,CASLDFLYNEQFF,TGCGCCAGTCTGGACTTCCTCTACAATGAGCAGTTCTTC
TRBD2,.,TRBV5-6,TRBJ2-1,CASSLEARETLYNEQFF,TGTGCCAGCAGCTTGGAAGCGCGGGAGACCCTGTACAATGAGCAGTTCTTC
.,.,TRBV5-1,TRBJ1-1,CASSLGPTEAFF,TGCGCCAGCAGCTTGGGACCCACTGAAGCTTTCTTT
.,few,TRBV30,TRBJ1-5,CAWSVVDSNQPQHF,TGTGCCTGGAGTGTAGTGGATAGCAATCAGCCCCAGCATTTT
.,.,TRBV5-8,TRBJ1-2,CASSFRGLGNYGYTF,TGTGCCAGCAGCTTTCGGGGGCTCGGTAACTATGGCTACACCTTC
.,.,TRBV19,TRBJ2-4,CASSMGRGEQYF,TGTGCCAGTAGTATGGGCAGGGGCGAACAGTACTTC
.,.,TRBV11-2,TRBJ1-6,CASSLGGTNSPLHF,TGTGCCAGCAGCTTAGGAGGGACTAATTCACCCCTCCACTTT
.,.,TRBV18,TRBJ2-7,CASSPPASYEQYF,TGTGCCAGCTCACCACCCGCGTCCTACGAGCAGTACTTC
.,.,TRBV2,TRBJ2-3,CASRGGRRQGSTDTQYF,TGTGCCAGTAGGGGCGGGCGGCGGCAAGGGAGCACAGATACGCAGTATTTT
.,.,TRBV29-1,TRBJ1-2,CSAADPLGYTF,TGCAGCGCAGCCGACCCGCTCGGCTACACCTTC
TRBD1,.,TRBV27,TRBJ2-1,CASSPRTGREQFF,TGTGCCAGCAGTCCCCGGACAGGTCGTGAGCAGTTCTTC
TRBD1,.,TRBV18,TRBJ1-2,CASSPDRGDHGYTF,TGTGCCAGCTCACCGGACAGGGGGGACCATGGCTACACCTTC
.,.,TRBV6-5,TRBJ2-7,CASSYSRHSYEQYF,TGTGCCAGCAGTTACTCGAGACACTCCTACGAGCAGTACTTC
.,once,TRBV30,TRBJ1-4,CAWSRQGNEKLFF,TGTGCCTGGAGTAGGCAGGGAAACGAAAAACTGTTTTTT
.,.,TRBV6-2/TRBV6-3,TRBJ2-7,CASSPLLRGDSNEQYF,TGTGCCAGCAGCCCCCTACTTAGGGGGGATAGTAACGAGCAGTACTTC
.,few,TRBV5-4,TRBJ2-7,CASSSGTSGNEQYF,TGTGCCAGCAGCTCCGGGACGTCAGGAAACGAGCAGTACTTC
.,.,TRBV6-2/TRBV6-3,TRBJ1-2,CASSYDSNYGYTF,TGTGCCAGCAGCTATGACAGTAACTATGGCTACACCTTC
TRBD2,.,TRBV24-1,TRBJ2-1,CATSAPWSSGGMNEQFF,TGTGCCACCAGTGCCCCCTGGAGTAGCGGGGGGATGAATGAGCAGTTCTTC
TRBD1,.,TRBV4-3,TRBJ2-7,CASSPSGTGETYEQYF,TGCGCCAGCAGCCCCTCCGGGACAGGCGAAACCTACGAGCAGTACTTC
TRBD2,.,TRBV13,TRBJ2-7,CASSSLAVASYEQYF,TGTGCCAGCAGCTCCCTAGCGGTCGCCTCCTACGAGCAGTACTTC
.,once,TRBV7-8,TRBJ2-3,CASSHPRGTQYF,TGTGCCAGCAGCCATCCGCGCGGTACGCAGTATTTT
TRBD2,.,TRBV6-5,TRBJ2-5,CASNRAGVGQETQYF,TGTGCCAGCAATAGGGCGGGAGTTGGCCAAGAGACCCAGTACTTC
.,.,TRBV13,TRBJ2-7,CASSLTRRDEQYF,TGTGCCAGCAGCTTAACAAGAAGGGACGAGCAGTACTTC
TRBD2,.,TRBV7-2,TRBJ2-3,CASSLRKGGGNTDTQYF,TGTGCCAGCAGCTTACGAAAGGGCGGGGGTAACACAGATACGCAGTATTTT
TRBD1,.,TRBV4-3,TRBJ1-1,CASSQLRQGAYTEAFF,TGCGCCAGCAGCCAACTACGACAGGGGGCATACACTGAAGCTTTCTTT
.,.,TRBV6-6,TRBJ1-5,CATGIQVNQPQHF,TGTGCCACCGGTATCCAGGTCAATCAGCCCCAGCATTTT
TRBD1,few,TRBV5-4,TRBJ2-1,CASSLDGTGINNEQFF,TGTGCCAGCAGCTTGGACGGGACAGGGATCAACAATGAGCAGTTCTTC
.,.,TRBV4-3,TRBJ1-2,CASSQDGGYGYTF,TGCGCCAGCAGCCAAGATGGGGGCTATGGCTACACCTTC
.,.,TRBV4-3,TRBJ2-1,CASSLVGARNEQFF,TGCGCCAGCAGCCTCGTGGGGGCCAGGAATGAGCAGTTCTTC
.,.,TRBV6-5,TRBJ1-2,CASSYSAGNYGYTF,TGTGCCAGCAGTTACTCGGCGGGTAACTATGGCTACACCTTC
TRBD1,.,TRBV12-5,TRBJ2-7,CASGLVQGAVYEQYF,TGTGCTAGTGGTTTGGTGCAGGGGGCGGTCTACGAGCAGTACTTC
TRBD1,.,TRBV7-8,TRBJ1-3,CASSYRGSGNTIYF,TGTGCCAGCAGTTACAGGGGCTCTGGAAACACCATATATTTT
.,few,TRBV9,TRBJ2-1,CASSVSPRGDNEQFF,TGTGCCAGCAGCGTAAGCCCGAGAGGGGACAATGAGCAGTTCTTC
TRBD2,.,TRBV3-1/TRBV3-2,TRBJ2-2,CASSNLAGANTGELFF,TGTGCCAGCAGCAATTTAGCGGGGGCTAACACCGGGGAGCTGTTTTTT
.,once,TRBV11-2,TRBJ2-7,CASSPGSSQGEQYF,TGTGCCAGCAGCCCCGGGTCTTCCCAAGGCGAGCAGTACTTC
.,.,TRBV6-5,TRBJ1-1,CASSRHENTEAFF,TGTGCCAGCAGTCGACACGAGAACACTGAAGCTTTCTTT
TRBD1,.,TRBV5-4,TRBJ1-3,CASSSTQGYYFSGNTIYF,TGTGCCAGCAGCTCAACACAGGGGTACTATTTCTCTGGAAACACCATATATTTT
.,.,TRBV15,TRBJ2-3,CATSRDEDTQYF,TGTGCCACCAGCAGAGATGAAGATACGCAGTATTTT
.,.,TRBV28,TRBJ2-5,CASSLAHSQETQYF,TGTGCCAGCAGCTTGGCTCATTCTCAAGAGACCCAGTACTTC
.,.,TRBV5-5,TRBJ1-1,CASSLIDRNTEAFF,TGTGCCAGCAGCTTAATAGACAGGAACACTGAAGCTTTCTTT
TRBD1,.,TRBV5-1,TRBJ1-2,CASSPLQGNHGYTF,TGCGCCAGCAGCCCCTTACAGGGGAACCATGGCTACACCTTC
.,.,TRBV11-3,TRBJ2-5,CASSANRETQYF,TGTGCCAGCAGCGCAAACCGAGAGACCCAGTACTTC
TRBD2,.,TRBV12-5,TRBJ2-1,CASVGLAGSYNEQFF,TGTGCTAGCGTGGGACTAGCGGGATCCTACAATGAGCAGTTCTTC
TRBD1,few,TRBV2,TRBJ2-3,CASYRGTTDTQYF,TGTGCCAGCTACAGGGGTACGACAGATACGCAGTATTTT
.,.,TRBV7-3,TRBJ2-2,CASSLQANTGELFF,TGTGCCAGCAGCCTTCAGGCGAACACCGGGGAGCTGTTTTTT
TRBD1,few,TRBV18,TRBJ2-1,CASSPQTGGEGEQFF,TGTGCCAGCTCACCACAGACAGGGGGGGAAGGTGAGCAGTTCTTC
.,.,TRBV2,TRBJ1-1,CASSVGRTEAFF,TGTGCCAGCAGTGTGGGGAGAACTGAAGCTTTCTTT
.,.,TRBV7-9,TRBJ1-1,CASSPDNTEAFF,TGTGCCAGCAGCCCTGACAACACTGAAGCTTTCTTT
TRBD1,.,TRBV2,TRBJ2-6,CASSQDRGAGANVLTF,TGTGCCAGCAGTCAGGACAGGGGTGCAGGGGCCAACGTCCTGACTTTC
TRBD1,few,TRBV6-5,TRBJ1-2,CASSLRTGGNYGYTF,TGTGCCAGCAGCTTGAGGACAGGGGGTAACTATGGCTACACCTTC
.,.,TRBV5-1,TRBJ1-5,CASSLGANQPQHF,TGCGCCAGCAGCTTGGGGGCAAATCAGCCCCAGCATTTT
.,.,TRBV11-3,TRBJ2-2,CASSYTDTGELFF,TGTGCCAGCAGCTACACTGACACCGGGGAGCTGTTTTTT
TRBD2,.,TRBV11-1,TRBJ2-1,CASSWTSGVNNEQFF,TGTGCCAGCAGCTGGACTAGCGGGGTCAACAATGAGCAGTTCTTC
TRBD1,.,TRBV15,TRBJ2-3,CATSTGQVGTDTQYF,TGTGCCACCAGCACCGGACAGGTCGGCACAGATACGCAGTATTTT
.,.,TRBV11-3,TRBJ1-1,CASSLDAGDTEAFF,TGTGCCAGCAGCTTAGACGCAGGGGACACTGAAGCTTTCTTT
TRBD1,once,TRBV5-6,TRBJ1-6,CASSFGQGNSPLHF,TGTGCCAGCAGCTTCGGACAGGGTAATTCACCCCTCCACTTT
.,few,TRBV5-1,TRBJ1-2,CASSLGPDDHNYGYTF,TGCGCCAGCAGTCTGGGGCCTGACGATCATAACTATGGCTACACCTTC
.,.,TRBV27,TRBJ2-7,CASSSWGIHEQYF,TGTGCCAGCAGTTCCTGGGGTATCCACGAGCAGTACTTC
.,.,TRBV14,TRBJ2-7,CASSQAVVQYF,TGTGCCAGCAGCCAAGCCGTGGTGCAGTACTTC
TRBD2,once,TRBV18,TRBJ2-4,CASSPPSGENIQYF,TGTGCCAGCTCACCACCGAGCGGGGAAAACATTCAGTACTTC